One sample yielded the 7 T cell receptor beta chains listed below, sequenced in a study of early T cells in non-severe SARS-CoV-2 infection (TCRdb year 2021). To prepare the library, 5' RACE was applied. The listed sequencing device is NextSeq 500. In-frame beta chains were kept once TCRdb had trimmed the public reads at Q25 with fastp and called clones with MiXCR. Identical CDR3 protein sequences are pooled into one entry, listed with their most common genes and DNA. Within this sample are around 47,000 distinct CDR3 sequences, with approximately 11% of them counted one time only. Roughly 13% of the sample rests with the top ten. Specimen: whole blood. These receptors were collected from an adult who was a healthcare worker with PCR-confirmed SARS-CoV-2 infection or an uninfected control (not recorded which).

This clonotype was detected ten times or more. The chain joins TRBV12-3 or TRBV12-4 to TRBJ2-2; 7 bases align to TRBD2. Germline trimming cut 5 bases from V and 4 bases from J; bases unmatched to any gene: 4. The CDR3 consists of 14 residues. The CDR3 sequence is CASSLLATTGELFF. CDR3 DNA: TGTGCCAGCAGTCTACTAGCGACCACCGGGGAGCTGTTTTTT.

This clonotype was picked up a small number of times. The chain has TRBV20-1 and TRBJ2-5, with TRBD1 as a possible D gene (7 bases). V dropped 4 bases and J dropped 4 bases, with 16 bases sitting between them. The CDR3 is 14 residues long. The V gene's germline CDR1 is DFQATT and CDR2 SNEGSKA (reference sequence). The CDR3 DNA reads as TGCAGTGCTAAACTCCAGGGGGGCCGAGAGACCCAGTACTTC. Encoded protein: CSAKLQGGRETQYF.

This clonotype was recorded once. A much more abundant neighbour one base away suggests this may be a read error. This sequence joins TRBV11-3 and TRBJ2-5, with TRBD1 matching 12 bases. CDR3 length equals 15 residues. The germline V gene has CDR1 SGHNT and CDR2 YENEEA. In nucleotides, the CDR3 is TGTGCCAACAGCTCCGGGACAGGGGGCGAGGAGACCCAGTACTTC. Its translation is CANSSGTGGEETQYF.

This clonotype showed up just a few times. The chain employs TRBV28 and TRBJ2-1, with 9 bases aligning to TRBD1. Trimming cost V 6 bases and J 2 bases; bases outside gene matches: 8. The germline gives CDR1 MDHEN, CDR2 SYDVKM. The CDR3 sequence is 16 residues long. DNA of the CDR3: TGTGCCAGCAGATCCGGGACAGGGATCGCCTACAATGAGCAGTTCTTC. This translates into CASRSGTGIAYNEQFF.

This chain connects TRBV4-1 to TRBJ1-3; TRBD1 might be the D (5 bases). Trimming took off 0 bases at V and 1 base at J, with 7 bases between the two ends. CDR1 is MGHRA, CDR2 YSYEKL, per germline. The CDR3 length is 15 residues. CDR3 residues: CASSQDRTSGNTIYF. CDR3 DNA: TGCGCCAGCAGCCAAGACCGGACATCTGGAAACACCATATATTTT.

This clonotype was seen repeatedly, ten times or more. V is TRBV7-9 and J is TRBJ2-1, with a weak D call TRBD2 (6 bases). The CDR3 totals 15 residues. Germline loops: CDR1 SEHNR, CDR2 FQNEAQ (reference sequence). Trimming removed 3 bases from V and 5 bases from J, with 14 bases in between. The CDR3 bases are TGTGCCAGCAGCTTGGTTTTGCGGGGACACAATGAGCAGTTCTTC. Residues: CASSLVLRGHNEQFF.

This clonotype was seen a few times. The chain links TRBV20-1 to TRBJ2-2, with 8 bases lining up with TRBD1. The CDR3 is 15 amino acids. V gave up 5 bases and J gave up 8 bases; unmatched junction bases: 13. Germline-derived CDR1 and CDR2 are DFQATT and SNEGSKA (reference sequence). The CDR3 protein is CSAHNPDRGTGELFF. The CDR3 DNA follows: TGCAGTGCTCACAACCCAGACAGGGGTACGGGGGAGCTGTTTTTT.